A selection of T cell receptor beta chains follows, all from one sample in a study of cytomegalovirus exposure and HLA in healthy donors. Assay: immunoSEQ multiplex PCR; the TCRdb copy retains only in-frame clones and omits some. In the table there are about 200,000 clones, about four fifths of which are singletons. The sequenced sample consisted of PBMCs. These receptor sequences come from a woman in her thirties or forties in good health and CMV-seronegative. Each CDR3 is given with its conserved first and last residue. D genes are given only for firm matches. The listing skips clone size in some rows; elsewhere it reads once, few, many or a size class.

D	J	V	size	CDR3	DNA
-	TRBJ2-2	TRBV15	-	CATSSPTGNTGELFF	TGTGCCACCAGCAGCCCCACAGGGAACACCGGGGAGCTGTTTTTT
-	TRBJ2-3	TRBV5-1	once	CASAEGVSTDTQYF	TGCGCCAGCGCCGAGGGGGTTAGCACAGATACGCAGTATTTT
TRBD2	TRBJ2-7	TRBV28	-	CASSLAPQLAGGGEQYF	TGTGCCAGCAGTTTAGCCCCTCAACTAGCGGGAGGTGGCGAGCAGTACTTC
-	TRBJ1-5	TRBV28	-	CASRPQWQPQHF	TGTGCCAGCAGACCCCAGTGGCAGCCCCAGCATTTT
TRBD1	TRBJ1-5	TRBV30	once	CAWSLGQVLNQPQHF	TGTGCCTGGAGTCTAGGACAGGTTCTCAATCAGCCCCAGCATTTT
-	TRBJ1-4	TRBV11-3	once	CASRDSYNEKLFF	TGTGCCAGCAGGGACAGCTATAATGAAAAACTGTTTTTT
TRBD2	TRBJ2-4	TRBV18	-	CASSLEPSGSSKNIQYF	TGTGCCAGCTCCCTGGAGCCTAGCGGGAGTAGCAAAAACATTCAGTACTTC
-	TRBJ2-5	TRBV7-9	-	CSSSLGAGTLSQETQYF	TGTTCCAGCAGCTTAGGGGCGGGGACCTTATCCCAAGAGACCCAGTACTTC
-	TRBJ2-5	TRBV27	-	CASSFTRETQYF	TGTGCCAGCAGTTTCACCCGGGAGACCCAGTACTTC
-	TRBJ1-2	TRBV19	once	CASNNRLRDYGYTF	TGTGCCAGTAATAACAGGTTACGGGACTATGGCTACACCTTC
TRBD1	TRBJ1-1	TRBV7-9	-	CSSSLGGLSTEAFF	TGTTCCAGCAGCTTAGGGGGCTTGAGCACTGAAGCTTTCTTT
-	TRBJ1-5	TRBV27	-	CASSLSPPIPGGDSNQPQHF	TGTGCCAGCAGTTTATCGCCCCCTATTCCAGGCGGGGATAGCAATCAGCCCCAGCATTTT
-	TRBJ1-5	TRBV27	few	CASSPSESNQPQHF	TGTGCCAGCAGTCCGTCTGAGAGCAATCAGCCCCAGCATTTT
TRBD1	TRBJ1-2	TRBV6-6	once	CASTAPPTGDYGYTF	TGTGCCAGCACCGCACCCCCGACAGGGGACTATGGCTACACCTTC
-	TRBJ2-3	TRBV28	-	CASSLVVVGADTQYF	TGTGCCAGCAGCCTAGTTGTGGTGGGAGCAGATACGCAGTATTTT
-	TRBJ2-1	TRBV21-1	-	CASSKEGDSLSYNEQFF	TGTGCCAGCAGCAAAGAAGGGGACAGTCTCTCCTACAATGAGCAGTTCTTC
-	TRBJ1-1	TRBV5-4	few	CASSLAGKGDTEAFF	TGTGCCAGCAGCTTGGCAGGGAAAGGGGACACTGAAGCTTTCTTT
-	TRBJ1-4	TRBV4-1	-	CASSQGQGHNEKLFF	TGCGCCAGCAGCCAAGGGCAGGGGCATAATGAAAAACTGTTTTTT
TRBD2	TRBJ2-1	TRBV28	-	CASSLSQWGGEQFF	TGTGCCAGCAGCCTTTCCCAGTGGGGGGGTGAGCAGTTCTTC
-	TRBJ1-1	TRBV2	-	CASSREASGTEAFF	TGTGCCAGCAGTCGAGAAGCATCGGGCACTGAAGCTTTCTTT
-	TRBJ1-4	TRBV6-5	-	CASSYRTHATNEKLFF	TGTGCCAGCAGTTACCGTACTCATGCAACTAATGAAAAACTGTTTTTT
TRBD2	TRBJ2-1	TRBV7-3	-	CASSLNPGGASGNNEQFF	TGTGCCAGCAGCTTAAATCCTGGGGGGGCTAGCGGGAACAATGAGCAGTTCTTC
TRBD1	TRBJ1-1	TRBV6-6	few	CASSSSTGETEAFF	TGTGCCAGCAGTTCGTCGACAGGGGAAACTGAAGCTTTCTTT
-	TRBJ1-3	TRBV2	-	CATSRGLSGNTIYF	TGTGCCACCTCCCGAGGTTTGTCCGGAAACACCATATATTTT
-	TRBJ2-3	TRBV7-2	-	CASRGDTQYF	TGTGCCAGTCGGGGGGATACGCAGTATTTT
-	TRBJ2-4	TRBV4-3	-	CASSQESSANIQYF	TGCGCCAGCAGCCAAGAAAGTAGCGCAAACATTCAGTACTTC
TRBD1	TRBJ2-6	TRBV27	-	CASSSTGTGYSGANVLTF	TGTGCCAGCAGTTCTACCGGGACAGGGTACTCTGGGGCCAACGTCCTGACTTTC
-	TRBJ1-1	TRBV6-5	once	CASSYSPRGDTEAFF	TGTGCCAGCAGTTACTCGCCTAGAGGTGACACTGAAGCTTTCTTT
-	TRBJ2-7	TRBV7-2	few	CASSLALTYEQYF	TGTGCCAGCAGCTTAGCGCTAACCTACGAGCAGTACTTC
TRBD1	TRBJ2-6	TRBV7-9	-	CASSLAGGRGRAGANVLTF	TGTGCCAGCAGCTTAGCGGGGGGCAGGGGGCGGGCGGGGGCCAACGTCCTGACTTTC
TRBD1	TRBJ1-2	TRBV7-9	once	CSSSARTGDSSSGYGYTF	TGTTCCAGCAGCGCCCGGACAGGAGACTCTAGTTCGGGCTATGGCTACACCTTC
-	TRBJ2-3	TRBV19	-	CATSLTDTQYF	TGTGCCACGTCTTTGACAGATACGCAGTATTTT
TRBD1	TRBJ2-3	TRBV29-1	-	CSVPTGSDTQYF	TGCAGCGTTCCGACAGGGTCAGATACGCAGTATTTT
-	TRBJ1-5	TRBV6-6	-	CASSFMTGFHQPQHF	TGTGCCAGCAGCTTTATGACAGGCTTCCATCAGCCCCAGCATTTT
TRBD2	TRBJ2-2	TRBV6-4	-	CASRAGPNTGELFF	TGTGCCAGCAGAGCGGGACCTAACACCGGGGAGCTGTTTTTT
TRBD1	TRBJ2-1	TRBV5-4	few	CASSLRDRGLYNEQFF	TGTGCCAGCAGCTTGAGGGACAGGGGGCTATACAATGAGCAGTTCTTC
-	TRBJ1-2	TRBV30	-	CAWTGAPPRDYGYTF	TGTGCCTGGACAGGGGCCCCCCCGCGAGATTATGGCTACACCTTC
-	TRBJ1-2	TRBV25-1	-	CASSGDTSWGYTF	TGTGCCAGCAGTGGGGACACTTCATGGGGCTACACCTTC
TRBD1	TRBJ1-3	TRBV5-1	-	CASSRTGDDLGTIYF	TGCGCCAGCAGCCGGACAGGGGACGATTTGGGCACCATATATTTT
-	TRBJ2-1	TRBV5-8	-	CASSLKLRSSYNEQFF	TGTGCCAGCAGCTTGAAACTAAGAAGCTCCTACAATGAGCAGTTCTTC
-	TRBJ1-2	TRBV7-2	-	CASSLGPNYREGRNGYTF	TGTGCCAGCAGCTTAGGCCCTAACTACAGGGAGGGGAGAAACGGCTACACCTTC
-	TRBJ2-1	TRBV7-9	-	CASSSRPDSTGEQFF	TGTGCCAGCAGCAGCCGTCCGGATTCCACGGGGGAGCAGTTCTTC
TRBD2	TRBJ2-4	TRBV5-8	-	CASSLTSGTNIQYF	TGTGCCAGCAGCTTGACTAGCGGGACAAACATTCAGTACTTC
TRBD2	TRBJ2-5	TRBV2	-	CATLLAGALETQYF	TGTGCCACGTTACTAGCGGGAGCATTAGAGACCCAGTACTTC
-	TRBJ1-3	TRBV5-1	-	CASSPNPTGTGNTIYF	TGCGCCAGCAGCCCCAACCCTACAGGAACTGGAAACACCATATATTTT